This entry describes one T cell receptor beta chain. V was clipped by 11 bases and J by 0 bases, with 11 bases between them. This CDR3 region has 12 residues. CDR1 and CDR2 from the germline V gene are SNHLY and FYNNEI. This sample was taken from a study of blood T cells in healthy people across ages. Next came a second PCR, run for about 6 to 11 cycles, which used a sample-barcoded 5' primer along with a J-beta primer mix. TCRdb re-called the 5' RACE reads with MiXCR, one entry per CDR3 protein. The data contain about 1,500,000 distinct CDR3 sequences, roughly 27% of them seen just once; the ten biggest clones take up roughly 8%.

The source material was blood. This clonotype was sampled from a woman in her 30s in good health. The chain couples TRBV2 to TRBJ2-7; D call uncertain. The CDR3 DNA sequence: TGTGCCGGTCGGGTCACCTCCTACGAGCAGTACTTC. Protein product: CAGRVTSYEQYF.